This TCR beta chain emerged from a study of CD8 T cells in ankylosing spondylitis. Study-level results: From matched ankylosing spondylitis synovial fluid, disease-linked clones were reportedly recovered at significantly enriched levels. Seemingly characteristic of ankylosing spondylitis blood was a TCR beta motif consisting of about 8 highly homologous variants.

This clonotype was found many times. Its antigen is unidentified. TCRdb itself ran the 5' RACE reads through MiXCR, one entry per CDR3 protein. Among around 390,000 distinct CDR3 sequences listed, 20% to 25% were seen once. The source material was blood, either unsorted or a sorted T cell fraction (not recorded which). The receptor was isolated from a male donor with ankylosing spondylitis.

This CDR3 is CAISEYSGNTIYF. CDR3 in DNA: TGTGCCATCAGTGAATATTCCGGAAACACCATATATTTT. This chain links TRBV10-3 with TRBJ1-3; D unclear. This CDR3 is 13 amino acids long. V shed 3 bases and J shed 4 bases, with 7 bases lying between them. The germline V gene encodes CDR1 ENHRY and CDR2 SYGVKD.